The present TCR beta chain was sequenced within a study of cytomegalovirus exposure and HLA in healthy donors (dated 2017 in TCRdb). As for the study more broadly: An earlier analysis of under 600 of the donors reported 250 to 350 Gb of sequence data and roughly 100 million unique TCR beta sequences from some 180 million T cells. An early release covering roughly 580 HLA-typed donors comprised approximately 300 gigabases of sequencing data and some 79 million unique TCR sequences. Of the roughly 400 genotyped donors, 75% to 85% were placed in the genetic ancestry cluster associated with self-reported Caucasian donors. The study aimed to test whether cataloging public T cell receptors could reveal signatures of past pathogen exposure. The study profiled the T cell repertoires of about 720 subjects by immunosequencing and related them to cytomegalovirus serostatus. In addition to the first cohort of roughly 670 subjects, a separate validation cohort of approximately 120 different subjects was used. To predict cytomegalovirus infection status, the study combined high-throughput TCR immunosequencing, statistical association of individual TCRs with disease status, and machine learning. To study patterns of TCR occurrence, a later analysis re-analyzed previously published TCR beta repertoires from just over 650 donors and added high-resolution HLA genotyping. The later analysis used no new phenotypic data to find candidate immune exposures, relying instead on TCR beta sequences and their occurrence across donors. In an earlier analysis of roughly 600 of the donors, high-throughput TCR beta sequencing was used to judge whether each TCR beta V gene segment behaved as functional or pseudogenic. Donor age, sex, ethnicity and CMV serostatus were compiled together with the repertoire data. In a later genetic analysis, genome-wide SNP genotypes for about 55% of the roughly 700 donors were used, and that subset was treated as a discovery cohort. Every repertoire in the discovery cohort had been generated on one and the same sequencing platform. HLA typing covered class I and class II loci at four-digit resolution. The number of donors typed differed by locus, with roughly 620-640 for A, B, C, DRB1 and DQB1, roughly 520 for DQA1, 600 to 610 for DPA1, and over 400 for DPB1. Four to six DR-DQ haplotypes were handled as single units for association and clustering, since linkage in the cohort was strong. Among some 410 genotyped donors of the cohort, an average of around 240,000 unique TCR beta nucleotide sequences was sequenced per donor, of which about 19% were non-productive.

The cohort was made up of roughly 670 healthy bone marrow donors. Cohort members were all nominally healthy when sampled, although unrecorded immune exposures were likely present. The donor was CMV seronegative and was included in the group of about 400 seronegative cohort members. A peripheral blood sample was collected from each donor, and TCR beta sequencing was performed on peripheral blood mononuclear cells. The Qiagen DNeasy Blood Extraction Kit was used to extract genomic DNA from the blood cell samples. What the authors observed across the whole study: Linkage disequilibrium might explain the correlated functional status among segregating V segments, but an unknown experimental factor could not be ruled out. In a later analysis, the rate of TCR association differed among HLA loci, with DRB1 alleles having the most associated TCRs and HLA-C alleles having the fewest. In a later analysis, HLA-associated TCR beta chains showed more clonal expansion and lower generation probabilities than non-associated chains that were equally common. Most CMV-associated TCR beta chains appeared to be HLA-restricted in a later analysis, and the HLA associations seemed to be driven largely by CMV exposure. When HLA alleles, especially DR and DQ, strongly co-occurred, TCR associations were difficult to assign to individual alleles. The classifier was reported to diagnose cytomegalovirus status with high specificity and sensitivity in both the original cohort and the validation cohort. A further reported finding was that TCR beta sequences accurately predicted the HLA-A and HLA-B alleles for most subjects in the first cohort. The cohort was sequenced for TCR beta chains only, and without alpha or paired-chain data the features that could be detected were limited. Some IMGT-functional V segments, including TRBV6-2 and TRBV6-3, could not be distinguished by the 87-base-pair reads and were therefore excluded. For the cohort, immune exposure information was limited to CMV serostatus. In a later analysis, several top co-occurrence clusters were reported to appear linked to parvovirus B19, influenza, CMV and Epstein-Barr virus. According to the authors, the approach could potentially be generalized to other disease states and immunological phenotypes. A later analysis associated about 17,000 TCR beta sequences with specific HLA alleles at a false discovery rate of 0.05. Sequencing depth was assumed to be roughly uniform across donors in the presence/absence analyses, though that assumption may not hold. An earlier analysis of some 560 of the donors showed that most TCR beta V segments appeared in productive rearrangements either about 87% or about 30% of the time, which broadly matched IMGT annotations. A group of highly shared sequence variants was considered likely to be a technical artifact of the sequencing pipeline. The study listed 150 to 200 TCR beta chains as associated with cytomegalovirus. The earlier analysis of about 600 of the donors excluded approximately 17 rarely observed V segments, including chromosome 9 orphons, because counts were too low. In a later genetic analysis, fewer N-insertions in productive TCRs were reported among donors in an Asian-associated ancestry cluster than the 666-donor mean. In vitro tests confirmed that a few of the cytomegalovirus-associated TCR beta chains recognize cytomegalovirus antigens. Because HLA typing was missing for some donors at each locus, association tests included only the typed subset. In a later genetic analysis, a missense DCLRE1C variant was associated with V-gene and J-gene trimming of TCR beta chains, and the association was replicated in an independent cohort. Across donors, most TCR sequences were observed very rarely, whereas some public TCRs were present in many individuals.

Library preparation used the immunoSEQ multiplex PCR assay. For the multiplex PCR, a mixture combining 60 forward primers for TCR Vbeta segments and 13 reverse primers for TCR Jbeta segments was used. Amplification of the CDR3 region of rearranged TCR beta genes was performed with a multiplex PCR assay on genomic DNA. Amplified TCR beta libraries were sequenced as 87-base-pair reads on the Illumina HiSeq System. The original methods were these. Across the 640 or so repertoires, a later analysis counted around 80 million unique TCR beta chains, roughly 11 million of which were shared by at least two donors. To remove PCR and sequencing errors, raw reads were error-corrected and collapsed into unique sequences using a nearest-neighbor algorithm that merged closely related sequences. CDR3 sequences were aligned to IMGT reference sequences to assign V, D and J gene segments. Each retained sequence needed at least a six-nucleotide match to both a V gene segment and a J gene segment. A rearrangement counted as productive if the CDR3 had no stop codons and remained in frame with V and J, and every other rearrangement counted as non-productive. CDR3 was defined according to IMGT convention as the region running from the second conserved V-encoded cysteine to the conserved J-encoded phenylalanine. In an earlier analysis of more than 550 of the donors, sequences lacking an unambiguous match to a single V gene segment were excluded. An earlier analysis of over 450 of the donors classified V segments as functional when productive rearrangements were above 56.7% and as segregating when the standard deviation between donors was above 5%. A statistical classification framework was developed to diagnose cytomegalovirus status using the catalog of TCR beta chain sequences. V and J gene assignment, in a later analysis, came from comparing TCR nucleotide sequences with IMGT/GENE-DB human TR gene sequences. A later analysis assigned CDR3 sequences and most-parsimonious VDJ recombination scenarios with the TCRdist pipeline. In a later analysis, each TCR beta chain was defined by its CDR3 amino acid sequence together with its V-gene family, and reads lacking a unique V-gene family were excluded. A later analysis removed 450 to 600 highly shared, low-generation-probability nucleotide sequences to deal with suspected cross-contamination and a sequencing artifact. For each public chain, a later analysis derived a clonal expansion index from normalized ranks of inferred template counts within each repertoire. In a later analysis, generation probabilities were computed using a VDJ recombination model fitted to out-of-frame rearrangements, and the results were checked against IGoR. Hypergeometric tests were used in a later analysis to score TCR-TCR, TCR-HLA and TCR-CMV co-occurrence, with a repertoire-size bias correction applied to the TCR pairs. In a later analysis, false discovery rates were estimated by permuting HLA or CMV assignments 20 times. In a later analysis, co-occurring TCRs were grouped using DBSCAN, and TCRdist sequence similarity was added for clustering within HLA-allele-positive subsets. Repertoires with fewer than 30,000 or more than 120,000 public chains, plus five repertoires with anomalous nucleotide sharing, were excluded from co-occurrence clustering. What TCRdb holds here is the immuneACCESS table cut down to in-frame rearrangements. Part of the clones is not present; checked against another copy, under half of the missing clones reflect an unresolved V gene, and the others are unexplained. D and trimming come from the DNA, and the V and J calls and clone size come from that table. This sample gives about 77,000 clones in total; around 82% of them show up just once. Around 3.5% of the sample belongs to the ten largest clones.

This clone appeared once. Its antigen is currently not known. Base-call qualities are not available, and no considerably larger clone is one nucleotide away. From the cysteine up to the phenylalanine, the CDR3 has a length of 18 residues. Only the CDR3 part of the read is kept: 54 bases, read in frame from the first base. CDR1 and CDR2 were assigned from the germline V gene as ENHRY and SYGVKD. V lost 0 bases and J lost 0 bases, and the count of bases not matched to a germline gene is 10. Sequenced sample: PBMCs. The sequence joins TRBV10-3 to TRBJ1-2, with 7 junctional bases fitting TRBD1. The sequence came from a man aged 40-49 years in good health and CMV-seronegative. The DNA sequence is as follows: TGTGCCATCAGTGAGTCTCGGGACAGTTCGGGGGCTAACTATGGCTACACCTTC. Translated, this gives CAISESRDSSGANYGYTF.